A selection of T cell receptor beta chains follows, all from one sample in a study of blood T cell repertoires in COVID-19. Produced via immunoSEQ multiplex PCR; TCRdb's table is partial and in-frame only. This sample has roughly 300,000 clones, with about 85% found just once. The sample taken for sequencing was PBMCs or T cells enriched from blood (not recorded which). Receptors originate from a woman between 50 and 59 years old who had recovered from COVID-19. Each CDR3 is given with its conserved first and last residue. A D gene is named only where the DNA matches it firmly. Clone size is given for some rows only: seen once, a few or many times, or a class if the clone is expanded.

size	D	V	J	DNA	CDR3
NA	NA	TRBV7-9	TRBJ1-2	TGTGCCAGCAGCCGAGCAACAGGGCGGCATGGCTACACCTTC	CASSRATGRHGYTF
NA	TRBD2	TRBV3-1/TRBV3-2	TRBJ2-5	TGTGCCAGCAGCCAAGTTCCAACTAGCGGGACCCAGTACTTC	CASSQVPTSGTQYF
few	TRBD1	TRBV27	TRBJ2-7	TGTGCCAGCAGTCGGACAGGGAAATACGAGCAGTACTTC	CASSRTGKYEQYF
NA	TRBD2	TRBV5-1	TRBJ2-3	TGCGCCAGCAGCCAAAGACTAGCGTCTAGCACAGATACGCAGTATTTT	CASSQRLASSTDTQYF
NA	TRBD2	TRBV4-3	TRBJ2-1	TGCGCCAGCAGCCAAGGTGGCACTAGCGGGGGCCACAATGAGCAGTTCTTC	CASSQGGTSGGHNEQFF
NA	TRBD2	TRBV7-6	TRBJ2-1	TGTGCCAGCAGCTTAGCCCTAGCGGGAGTCGTCGCCAATGAGCAGTTCTTC	CASSLALAGVVANEQFF
NA	TRBD1	TRBV9	TRBJ1-4	TGTGCCAGCAGCGTAGTAGACAGGGGTGGTGAAAAACTGTTTTTT	CASSVVDRGGEKLFF
NA	NA	TRBV5-1	TRBJ1-5	TGCGCCAGCAGCGATGGTTCCTCGAGAGATCAGCCCCAGCATTTT	CASSDGSSRDQPQHF
NA	TRBD1	TRBV19	TRBJ2-3	TGTGCCAGTAGTCCGACAGGGGGGGAGACAGATACGCAGTATTTT	CASSPTGGETDTQYF
NA	NA	TRBV4-3	TRBJ1-2	TGCGCCAGCAGCCAATGGGGGGACTATGGCTACACCTTC	CASSQWGDYGYTF
NA	NA	TRBV29-1	TRBJ1-2	TGCAGCGTTGAAGGCGGGAAGGTCTATGGCTACACCTTC	CSVEGGKVYGYTF
NA	TRBD1	TRBV28	TRBJ2-3	TGTGCCAGCAGTTTATACCGTGGACAGGGGGGGGCAGATACGCAGTATTTT	CASSLYRGQGGADTQYF
NA	NA	TRBV30	TRBJ1-1	TGTGCCTGGAGTGTAAGCGAGAACACTGAAGCTTTCTTT	CAWSVSENTEAFF
NA	NA	TRBV6-5	TRBJ1-1	TGTGCCAGCAGAACCATATTATCAGCGGCCACTGAAGCTTTCTTT	CASRTILSAATEAFF
NA	TRBD1	TRBV7-7	TRBJ2-2	TGTGCCAGCAGCTCCGGGACAGGGGGCTCCGGGGAGCTGTTTTTT	CASSSGTGGSGELFF
NA	NA	TRBV24-1	TRBJ2-5	TGTGCCACCAGTGACCCCCGGGGGAAGGAGGAGACCCAGTACTTC	CATSDPRGKEETQYF
NA	TRBD1	TRBV29-1	TRBJ1-4	TGCAGCGCACGGACAGGGGGCAATGAAAAACTGTTTTTT	CSARTGGNEKLFF
NA	NA	TRBV10-2	TRBJ2-7	TGCGCCAGCAGTGCGCTGAGTAAAGAGCAGTACTTC	CASSALSKEQYF
NA	NA	TRBV10-3	TRBJ2-5	TGTGCCATCAGTGATCAAGGTGCAGGACAAGAGACCCAGTACTTC	CAISDQGAGQETQYF
once	TRBD2	TRBV19	TRBJ2-1	TGTGCCAGTAGTCCAAGACTAGCGGGGTTTGAGCAGTTCTTC	CASSPRLAGFEQFF
NA	TRBD1	TRBV5-6	TRBJ1-2	TGTGCCAGCAGCTTGTTTGCAGGGGGCCATGGCTACACCTTC	CASSLFAGGHGYTF
NA	NA	TRBV6-5	TRBJ2-2	TGTGCCAGCAGTTACTCGTTTACGAACACCGGGGAGCTGTTTTTT	CASSYSFTNTGELFF
once	NA	TRBV7-8	TRBJ1-5	TGTGCCAGCAGCTCCCAAGGGGTCGCGGTTCAGCCCCAGCATTTT	CASSSQGVAVQPQHF
NA	TRBD2	TRBV4-2	TRBJ2-1	TGTGCCAGCAGCCAAGAGACTAGCGGGAGGGCGTATGAGCAGTTCTTC	CASSQETSGRAYEQFF
NA	NA	TRBV2	TRBJ2-2	TGTGCCAGCAAAGGGAGGGGGTCCGGGGAGCTGTTTTTT	CASKGRGSGELFF
NA	NA	TRBV5-1	TRBJ2-5	TGCGCCAGCAGCTTGGCGCAGGGTCTCCAAGAGACCCAGTACTTC	CASSLAQGLQETQYF
NA	TRBD1	TRBV10-3	TRBJ2-7	TGTGCCATCAGTGAAAGACAGGGGGTAACGTACGAGCAGTACTTC	CAISERQGVTYEQYF
NA	TRBD1	TRBV4-3	TRBJ2-1	TGCGCCAGCAGCCAATACCCGACAGGGGGCGCGACCGATGAGCAGTTCTTC	CASSQYPTGGATDEQFF
NA	TRBD2	TRBV9	TRBJ2-3	TGTGCCAGCAGCGTGCCCGAAGCGGGGGGGCCGGGAGATACGCAGTATTTT	CASSVPEAGGPGDTQYF
NA	NA	TRBV7-9	TRBJ2-5	TGTGCCAGCAGCATGAGGGCTACAGGGAACCAAGAGACCCAGTACTTC	CASSMRATGNQETQYF
NA	NA	TRBV11-3	TRBJ1-3	TGTGCCAGCAGCGCTGGACACCGGAGTAACACCATATATTTT	CASSAGHRSNTIYF
NA	TRBD1	TRBV7-2	TRBJ2-7	TGTGCCAGCAGCTTATCGGGACAGGGCTACGAGCAGTACTTC	CASSLSGQGYEQYF
NA	TRBD1	TRBV30	TRBJ1-6	TGTGCCTGGTGGAGTGGGCCGGGACAGGGATCACCCCTCCACTTT	CAWWSGPGQGSPLHF
NA	TRBD1	TRBV24-1	TRBJ2-2	TGTGCCACCAGTGATTTGACGACGGGACAGGGGGGTACCGGGGAGCTGTTTTTT	CATSDLTTGQGGTGELFF
NA	NA	TRBV25-1	TRBJ1-5	TGTGCCAGCAGTGAAGGAGGTTGGGCCCCTAATCAGCCCCAGCATTTT	CASSEGGWAPNQPQHF
NA	NA	TRBV3-1/TRBV3-2	TRBJ2-1	TGTGCCAGCAGCCAAGATTTGTCTAGTTGGGGGGTAGTGGATGAGCAGTTCTTC	CASSQDLSSWGVVDEQFF
NA	TRBD2	TRBV19	TRBJ2-3	TGTGCCAGTAGTATCCTACTAGCGGGAGGGGTAGATACGCAGTATTTT	CASSILLAGGVDTQYF
NA	TRBD1	TRBV10-3	TRBJ1-6	TGTGCCATCAGAGAAGGACAGGGCGGTTCACCCCTCCACTTT	CAIREGQGGSPLHF
NA	TRBD1	TRBV18	TRBJ1-1	TGTGCCAGCTCACCCTCGGGACAGGGGACTGAAGCTTTCTTT	CASSPSGQGTEAFF
NA	NA	TRBV12-3/TRBV12-4	TRBJ1-4	TGTGCCAGCAGCTCCAGAGAAAAACTGTTTTTT	CASSSREKLFF
NA	TRBD2	TRBV29-1	TRBJ2-1	TGCAGCGTGGATGGCGGGAGGGCCCCAGACAATGAGCAGTTCTTC	CSVDGGRAPDNEQFF
NA	TRBD1	TRBV7-3	TRBJ1-2	TGTGCCAGCAGCCCCGGGACAGGACTTTCCTATGGCTACACCTTC	CASSPGTGLSYGYTF
NA	TRBD2	TRBV4-1	TRBJ2-3	TGCGCCAGCAGCCAAGGGACTAGCGGGAGTAGTCGGCACACAGATACGCAGTATTTT	CASSQGTSGSSRHTDTQYF
NA	NA	TRBV7-9	TRBJ2-1	TGTGCCAGCTCCCGACTGGTAGAGCAGTTCTTC	CASSRLVEQFF
NA	TRBD2	TRBV7-9	TRBJ2-3	TGTGCCAGCAGCCGGGGACTAGCGGGTTACACAGATACGCAGTATTTT	CASSRGLAGYTDTQYF
NA	TRBD1	TRBV25-1	TRBJ1-5	TGTGCCAGCAGTGGCGCAGGGGGCAACAATCAGCCCCAGCATTTT	CASSGAGGNNQPQHF
NA	NA	TRBV18	TRBJ1-6	TGTGCCAGCTCACCCAAGGACACATATAATTCACCCCTCCACTTT	CASSPKDTYNSPLHF
once	NA	TRBV15	TRBJ1-6	TGTGCCACCAGCAGAGTTGGAGGACCCCGACAGGACCCTAATTCACCCCTCCACTTT	CATSRVGGPRQDPNSPLHF
NA	TRBD2	TRBV11-2	TRBJ2-5	TGTGCCAGCAGCTCCCGGGGGACTAGCGGCCACAAGGAGACCCAGTACTTC	CASSSRGTSGHKETQYF
once	TRBD2	TRBV14	TRBJ2-3	TGTGCCAGCAGCCCGAGACTAGCAGCAGATACGCAGTATTTT	CASSPRLAADTQYF
NA	NA	TRBV10-2	TRBJ2-5	TGCGCCAGCAGTGAGCGCGGGGAGACCCAGTACTTC	CASSERGETQYF
NA	NA	TRBV6-5	TRBJ1-1	TGTGCCAGCATTACCGCAGGGACTGCTGAAGCTTTCTTT	CASITAGTAEAFF
NA	TRBD1	TRBV7-8	TRBJ1-1	TGTGCCAGCAGCTTAACCGACAGGGGGCCCACTGAAGCTTTCTTT	CASSLTDRGPTEAFF